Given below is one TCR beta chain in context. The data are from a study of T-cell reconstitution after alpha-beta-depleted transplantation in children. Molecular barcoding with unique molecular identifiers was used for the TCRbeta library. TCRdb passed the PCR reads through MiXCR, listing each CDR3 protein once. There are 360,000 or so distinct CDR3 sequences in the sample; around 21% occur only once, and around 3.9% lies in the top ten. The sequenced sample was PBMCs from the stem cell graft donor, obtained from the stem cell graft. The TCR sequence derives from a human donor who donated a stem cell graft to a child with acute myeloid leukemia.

The CDR3: CASSSRTSRSDEQFF. CDR3 nucleotides: TGTGCCAGCAGTTCTAGGACTAGCCGAAGCGATGAGCAGTTCTTC. J is TRBJ2-1 and V is TRBV28, with 8 positions matching TRBD2. V lost 4 bases to trimming and J lost 8 bases; unmatched junction nucleotides: 10. The CDR3 length is 15 residues. CDR1 and CDR2 from the germline V gene are MDHEN and SYDVKM.